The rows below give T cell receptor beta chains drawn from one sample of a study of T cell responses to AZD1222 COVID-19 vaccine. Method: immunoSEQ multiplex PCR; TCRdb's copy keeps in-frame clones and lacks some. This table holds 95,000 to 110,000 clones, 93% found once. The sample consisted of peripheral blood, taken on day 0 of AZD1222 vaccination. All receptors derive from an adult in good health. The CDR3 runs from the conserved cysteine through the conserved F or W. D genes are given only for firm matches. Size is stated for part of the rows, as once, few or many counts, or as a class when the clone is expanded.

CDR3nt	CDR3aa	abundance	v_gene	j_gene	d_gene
TGTGCCAGCAGTTCAAGACGACAGGTAATCCACAATGAGCAGTTCTTC	CASSSRRQVIHNEQFF	-	TRBV6-5	TRBJ2-1	-
TGCGCCAGCAGTACCACACTGAAAACCGGGGAGCTGTTTTTT	CASSTTLKTGELFF	-	TRBV5-1	TRBJ2-2	-
TGTGCCAGCTCACCCAGGGGGCGGCGGAACACTGAAGCTTTCTTT	CASSPRGRRNTEAFF	-	TRBV18	TRBJ1-1	TRBD1
TGTGCCAGCAGTTACTCTTCCGATCCTAGCGCGTTCTTC	CASSYSSDPSAFF	once	TRBV6-6	TRBJ2-1	-
TGTGCCAGCAGCTTAGATGTAGGGGGCGATCAGCCCCAGCATTTT	CASSLDVGGDQPQHF	-	TRBV11-2	TRBJ1-5	TRBD1
TGTGCCAGCAGCCAAGGAACAAGCGGGATCTACAATGAGCAGTTCTTC	CASSQGTSGIYNEQFF	-	TRBV14	TRBJ2-1	TRBD2
TGTGCCAGTATTCCAACAGGGTCTGGTAATGAAAAACTGTTTTTT	CASIPTGSGNEKLFF	-	TRBV19	TRBJ1-4	-
TGTGCCAGTAAGTTCATCGGGAGCACAGATACGCAGTATTTT	CASKFIGSTDTQYF	-	TRBV19	TRBJ2-3	-
TGCAGCGTCCTGGGACACAACACTGAAGCTTTCTTT	CSVLGHNTEAFF	-	TRBV29-1	TRBJ1-1	-
TGTGCCAGCAGCTTAAGGGGGAGGGGTGAGCAGTTCTTC	CASSLRGRGEQFF	-	TRBV7-2	TRBJ2-1	-
TGTGCCAGCAGCCAAGATCCAGGGACTAGCGGGACCTACGAGCAGTACTTC	CASSQDPGTSGTYEQYF	-	TRBV4-2	TRBJ2-7	TRBD2
TGTGCCACCCGCGGGGGGCCTAGTGAAGCTTTCTTT	CATRGGPSEAFF	-	TRBV9	TRBJ1-1	-
TGTGCCAGCAGCGTAGGGTCGGCTAGCGCCGGGGAGCTGTTTTTT	CASSVGSASAGELFF	-	TRBV9	TRBJ2-2	-
TGTGCCAGCTCACCGGACAGCTACGAGCAGTACTTC	CASSPDSYEQYF	-	TRBV18	TRBJ2-7	-
TGTGCCATTAGCCTAGCGGGAGGAACCTACAATGAGCAGTTCTTC	CAISLAGGTYNEQFF	-	TRBV10-3	TRBJ2-1	TRBD2
TGTGCCAGCAGCGAAGGGTGGGCTGGAAGGAGTACTGAGCAGTACTTC	CASSEGWAGRSTEQYF	few	TRBV3-1/TRBV3-2	TRBJ2-7	-
TGCGCCAGCAGTCGATGGGCGTCGGGGGGGTTC	CASSRWASGGF	-	TRBV23-1	TRBJ2-7	TRBD2
TGTGCCAGCAGTCTTCCAGGGGTGTATGGCTACACCTTC	CASSLPGVYGYTF	-	TRBV12-3/TRBV12-4	TRBJ1-2	-
TGCGCCAGCAGCCTTAGCGGGAGGGCCTCCTACGAGCAGTACTTC	CASSLSGRASYEQYF	-	TRBV5-1	TRBJ2-7	TRBD2
TGCGCCAGCAGCGCAGGGACTAGCAATGAGCAGTTCTTC	CASSAGTSNEQFF	once	TRBV5-1	TRBJ2-1	TRBD2
TGTGCCAGCAGCTTTGGGGCCGACACTGAAGCTTTCTTT	CASSFGADTEAFF	once	TRBV7-3	TRBJ1-1	-
TGTGCCAGCAGTGAGTCGCTAGGAATAGATGAGCAGTTCTTC	CASSESLGIDEQFF	-	TRBV2	TRBJ2-1	-
TGTGCCAGCAGTTCCGGGACAGGCCTGGAGCCCCAGCATTTT	CASSSGTGLEPQHF	-	TRBV6-2/TRBV6-3	TRBJ1-5	TRBD1
TGCGCCAGCAGCCAAGAGATAGGACAGGTCCTTGTCTATGGCTACACCTTC	CASSQEIGQVLVYGYTF	-	TRBV4-3	TRBJ1-2	TRBD1
TGTGCCAGCAGTTTATTCGCGGGGAGTTGGGGTGGGGTCACTGAAGCTTTCTTT	CASSLFAGSWGGVTEAFF	-	TRBV27	TRBJ1-1	-
TGCAGCGTTGATAGAACGACTAGCGGGAGGACAGATACGCAGTATTTT	CSVDRTTSGRTDTQYF	-	TRBV29-1	TRBJ2-3	TRBD2
TGCGCCAGCAGCTTGGGGGGCGGTTCTGGAAACACCATATATTTT	CASSLGGGSGNTIYF	-	TRBV5-1	TRBJ1-3	-
TGTGCCAGCAGCCGGGACAGGGAGGCTGAAGCTTTCTTT	CASSRDREAEAFF	-	TRBV3-1/TRBV3-2	TRBJ1-1	TRBD1
TGTGCCAGCAGCTTAGACTACTCGACAAACCAAGAGACCCAGTACTTC	CASSLDYSTNQETQYF	-	TRBV7-9	TRBJ2-5	-
TGTGCTAGCAGCCCAGACCGTGGGGACGAGCAGTACTTC	CASSPDRGDEQYF	-	TRBV7-7	TRBJ2-7	-
TGTGCCAGCAGCCCAGGGGGCGCAGAGACCCAGTACTTC	CASSPGGAETQYF	-	TRBV11-3	TRBJ2-5	TRBD1
TGTGCCAGCAGCCAACCCTCGACCCACACCGGGGAGCTGTTTTTT	CASSQPSTHTGELFF	-	TRBV4-2	TRBJ2-2	-
TGTGCCAGCAGCTTTAGTGGGACTAGGAACAATGAGCAGTTCTTC	CASSFSGTRNNEQFF	-	TRBV7-3	TRBJ2-1	TRBD2
TGTGCCAGCAGCCGAGACGGGAACTGTAGCAATCAGCCCCAGCATTTT	CASSRDGNCSNQPQHF	-	TRBV14	TRBJ1-5	-
TGTGCCAGCAGTTACGGTGCAGGGAATCGGGCTGAAGCTTTCTTT	CASSYGAGNRAEAFF	-	TRBV6-2/TRBV6-3	TRBJ1-1	-
TGTGCCAGCCTAGCAGGTGGGGGGGATTACGAGCAGTACTTC	CASLAGGGDYEQYF	-	TRBV28	TRBJ2-7	TRBD2
TGTGCCAGCGGGACAGCCAGCATGAACACTGAAGCTTTCTTT	CASGTASMNTEAFF	-	TRBV2	TRBJ1-1	TRBD1
TGTGCCAACTGGGGTGGGACGAGCTCTGGAAACACCATATATTTT	CANWGGTSSGNTIYF	-	TRBV18	TRBJ1-3	-
TGTGCCAGCAGCTGGGGAGACACTGAAGCTTTCTTT	CASSWGDTEAFF	-	TRBV11-2	TRBJ1-1	-
TGTGCCAGCAGTTATAGAGGGGCCTCCTACGAGCAGTACTTC	CASSYRGASYEQYF	-	TRBV6-5	TRBJ2-7	-
TGTGCCAGCAGGCTGGGACAGGGAATCTACAATGAGCAGTTCTTC	CASRLGQGIYNEQFF	-	TRBV7-2	TRBJ2-1	TRBD1
TGTGCCAGCAGCTTGCGGATGAACACTGAAGCTTTCTTT	CASSLRMNTEAFF	-	TRBV7-9	TRBJ1-1	-
TGTGCCAGCAGCTTTGTTCTCGAGGGTTTACAAGAGACCCAGTACTTC	CASSFVLEGLQETQYF	-	TRBV5-8	TRBJ2-5	-
TGTGCCATCAGTGTGGGGCCCCGACAGGGGGCTAAATACGAGCAGTACTTC	CAISVGPRQGAKYEQYF	once	TRBV10-3	TRBJ2-7	TRBD1
TGCGCCAGCAGCCAAAAAGTCCAAGAGACCCAGTACTTC	CASSQKVQETQYF	-	TRBV4-1	TRBJ2-5	-
TGTGCCAGCAGCCCGCTACAGGGGCCAGGATCACCCCTCCACTTT	CASSPLQGPGSPLHF	once	TRBV14	TRBJ1-6	TRBD1
TGTGCCACCGCCGGGGGACCGGGGAACACTGAAGCTTTCTTT	CATAGGPGNTEAFF	-	TRBV6-5	TRBJ1-1	-
TGTGCCACCAGTGATTCATCGACAGGGACGCACGAGCAGTACTTC	CATSDSSTGTHEQYF	few	TRBV24-1	TRBJ2-7	TRBD1
TGTGCCAGCAGCCCTACTGGGGCCGGGGAGCTGTTTTTT	CASSPTGAGELFF	once	TRBV7-9	TRBJ2-2	-
TGTGCCAGCAGCTCCTTGGGTTGGGCCCTCCACTTT	CASSSLGWALHF	-	TRBV7-2	TRBJ1-6	-
TGTGCCAGCAGCCATTCCTACGAGCAGTACTTC	CASSHSYEQYF	-	TRBV14	TRBJ2-7	-
TGTGCTAGTGGTTTACGCAGGGCCGGCAATCAGCCCCAGCATTTT	CASGLRRAGNQPQHF	once	TRBV12-5	TRBJ1-5	-
TGCGCCAGCTCCTACTCACAGGGGGGCTACGAGCAGTACTTC	CASSYSQGGYEQYF	-	TRBV4-1	TRBJ2-7	TRBD1